The rows below give T cell receptor beta chains drawn from one sample of a study of T-cell reconstitution after alpha-beta-depleted transplantation in children. MiXCR was run by TCRdb on the PCR reads, yielding one entry per CDR3 protein. The sample has 200,000 to 250,000 distinct CDR3 sequences, more than 7.5% seen once; the top ten hold approximately 5%. The specimen comprised PBMCs from the stem cell graft donor, sampled from the stem cell graft. The receptors originated from a human donor who donated a stem cell graft to a child with SCID. The CDR3 runs from the conserved cysteine through the conserved F or W.

V gene: TRBV5-1
CDR3 length: 15
J gene: TRBJ2-5
CDR3 protein: CASSLMTSGGETQYF

V gene: TRBV2
CDR3 length: 13
J gene: TRBJ2-5
CDR3 protein: CASLDWRQETQYF

V gene: TRBV20-1
CDR3 length: 16
J gene: TRBJ1-2
CDR3 protein: CSATGASTARLVGYTF

V gene: TRBV4-2
CDR3 length: 15
J gene: TRBJ1-1
CDR3 protein: CASSQEGTANTEAFF

V gene: TRBV11-2
CDR3 length: 15
J gene: TRBJ1-2
CDR3 protein: CASSFGQGEARGYTF

V gene: TRBV12-3/TRBV12-4
CDR3 length: 15
J gene: TRBJ1-1
CDR3 protein: CASSFSTGMNTEAFF

V gene: TRBV7-2
CDR3 length: 18
J gene: TRBJ2-7
CDR3 protein: CASSARPQIAGEIYEQYF

V gene: TRBV5-1
CDR3 length: 15
J gene: TRBJ2-3
CDR3 protein: CASSLEGGAPDTQYF

V gene: TRBV18
CDR3 length: 16
J gene: TRBJ2-1
CDR3 protein: CASSPRRFGSRNEQFF

V gene: TRBV12-5
CDR3 length: 17
J gene: TRBJ1-1
CDR3 protein: CASADAGATGPNSEAFF

V gene: TRBV20-1
CDR3 length: 15
J gene: TRBJ1-1
CDR3 protein: CSARGHGTGNTEAFF

V gene: TRBV4-2
CDR3 length: 17
J gene: TRBJ2-3
CDR3 protein: CASNQGTSAGGTDTQYF

V gene: TRBV6-5
CDR3 length: 16
J gene: TRBJ2-1
CDR3 protein: CASSYRREPSGNEQFF

V gene: TRBV20-1
CDR3 length: 14
J gene: TRBJ2-7
CDR3 protein: CSARQGGGFYEQYF

V gene: TRBV20-1
CDR3 length: 15
J gene: TRBJ1-1
CDR3 protein: CSASRYGGGNTEAFF

V gene: TRBV3-1
CDR3 length: 14
J gene: TRBJ2-5
CDR3 protein: CASSQVSGRETQYF

V gene: TRBV4-2
CDR3 length: 14
J gene: TRBJ2-5
CDR3 protein: CASSQDRGSETQYF

V gene: TRBV3-1
CDR3 length: 13
J gene: TRBJ1-5
CDR3 protein: CASSQQPSQPQHF

V gene: TRBV4-1
CDR3 length: 15
J gene: TRBJ1-2
CDR3 protein: CASRTLADRGYGYTF

V gene: TRBV3-1
CDR3 length: 17
J gene: TRBJ2-6
CDR3 protein: CASSQVSYAFGANVLTF

V gene: TRBV20-1
CDR3 length: 12
J gene: TRBJ1-2
CDR3 protein: CSVRGGSNGYTF

V gene: TRBV6-5
CDR3 length: 14
J gene: TRBJ1-1
CDR3 protein: CASRLLGGDTEAFF

V gene: TRBV19
CDR3 length: 14
J gene: TRBJ2-5
CDR3 protein: CASSRLAGEETQYF

V gene: TRBV18
CDR3 length: 15
J gene: TRBJ1-6
CDR3 protein: CASSPGSSYNSPLHF

V gene: TRBV15
CDR3 length: 13
J gene: TRBJ2-1
CDR3 protein: CATTRDRDNEQFF

V gene: TRBV19
CDR3 length: 13
J gene: TRBJ2-3
CDR3 protein: CAASIGRADTQYF

V gene: TRBV29-1
CDR3 length: 14
J gene: TRBJ2-3
CDR3 protein: CSVARDRGTDTQYF

V gene: TRBV6-2/TRBV6-3
CDR3 length: 16
J gene: TRBJ1-2
CDR3 protein: CASSSPPSGPPDGYTF

V gene: TRBV18
CDR3 length: 15
J gene: TRBJ2-5
CDR3 protein: CASSLNLGYAETQYF